This TCR beta chain was obtained from a study of cytomegalovirus exposure and HLA in healthy donors. Whole-study context: Of 300 to 450 genotyped donors, about 80% clustered with self-reported Caucasian donors.

Amplification used 60 Vbeta primers and 13 Jbeta primers. The repertoire was sequenced with immunoSEQ multiplex PCR; TCRdb's copy has only in-frame clones and lacks some. Of approximately 150,000 clones in the sample, about 75% are singletons; the top ten hold around 10%. The study, taken as a whole, reports: Versus the approximately 700-donor mean, an Asian-associated ancestry cluster reportedly showed fewer N-insertions in a later analysis. Later analysis suggested most CMV-associated TCR beta chains were HLA-restricted.

This CDR3 has 16 amino acids. In germline, CDR1 is SGHTA, CDR2 FQGNSA. Trimming left V 2 bases short and J 4 bases short, with 14 bases between. About this clone: No antigen is known for it.

This TCR derives from a man aged 18 to 29 in good health and CMV-seropositive. Sequencing was performed on PBMCs. J is TRBJ2-2 and V is TRBV7-2; possible D gene TRBD2, 6 bases. As DNA, the CDR3 is TGTGCCAGCAGCTTACACGGGAGTAAGGTCACCGGGGAGCTGTTTTTT. It translates to CASSLHGSKVTGELFF.